This entry lists 27 T cell receptor beta chains sequenced from one sample in a study of T cells in Graves' hyperthyroidism and ophthalmopathy. From RNA transcripts, TCR beta CDR3 regions were amplified. HTBI primers were used for first-round RT-PCR of the TCR CDR3. Each CDR3 protein gets one entry after TCRdb re-called the multiplex PCR reads with MiXCR. The sample has about 400,000 distinct CDR3 sequences; over 12% are singletons. The specimen sequenced was blood. The receptors derive from a man aged 45-65 years with Graves' ophthalmopathy.

This rearrangement joins TRBV7-8 to TRBJ1-6, with 9 positions matching TRBD1. Per the germline V gene, CDR1 is SGHVS and CDR2 is FQNEAQ. There are 16 residues in the CDR3. Trimming removed 3 bases from V and 8 bases from J; junction bases left unmatched: 8. The CDR3 region is CASSLETGGVHSPLHF. CDR3 DNA: TGTGCCAGCAGCTTGGAGACAGGGGGTGTTCATTCACCCCTCCACTTT.

In this sample, this clonotype turned up many times. The V gene is TRBV20-1, the J gene TRBJ2-5; D is possibly TRBD2 (6 bases). Germline CDR1 is DFQATT and CDR2 is SNEGSKA (reference sequence). The V end lost 6 bases, the J end lost 3 bases, and 14 bases lay between the germline ends. The CDR3 spans 13 residues. The CDR3 DNA sequence: TGCAGTGCCGGGGAAGCTAGCGAAGAGACCCAGTACTTC. Translating it yields CSAGEASEETQYF.

This clonotype was seen many times. The genes are TRBV3-1 and TRBJ2-5, with 8 bases that match TRBD1. J lost 5 bases, V lost 4 bases, and 9 bases had no gene match. Germline values: CDR1 LGHDT, CDR2 YNNKEL (reference sequence). This CDR3 is 15 amino acids long. The CDR3 sequence is CASSPKERQGETQYF. DNA of the CDR3: TGTGCCAGCAGCCCTAAGGAAAGACAGGGGGAGACCCAGTACTTC.

In this sample, this clonotype turned up many times. The genes are TRBV7-8 and TRBJ2-7; D remains ambiguous. The CDR3 runs 13 residues. Trimming cost V 5 bases and J 5 bases, with 13 bases left between them. Germline-derived CDR1 and CDR2 are SGHVS and FQNEAQ. CDR3 region: CASSVRVLHEQYF. CDR3 DNA: TGTGCCAGCAGCGTTAGGGTGCTGCACGAGCAGTACTTC.

This clonotype showed up just a few times. The J gene is TRBJ1-5, the V gene TRBV7-9; D is uncertain. Germline values: CDR1 SEHNR, CDR2 FQNEAQ (reference sequence). Trimming shortened V by 8 bases and J by 7 bases, and 15 bases separated the two germline ends. The length of the CDR3 is 13 residues. In nucleotides, the CDR3 is TGTGCCAGCGCAACCTCCAGTGGGCAGCCCCAGCATTTT. The encoded protein is CASATSSGQPQHF.

This clonotype showed up many times. This chain joins TRBV6-1 and TRBJ2-3, with a tentative D call TRBD1 (5 bases). The V and J ends lost 6 bases and 2 bases respectively, with 15 bases between them. This CDR3 is 15 amino acids long. CDR1 is MNHNS, CDR2 SASEGT, per germline. The CDR3 loop is CASSPGHPTTDTQYF. CDR3 in DNA: TGTGCCAGCAGCCCCGGACACCCGACCACAGATACGCAGTATTTT.

This chain connects TRBV9 to TRBJ1-1; a weak D match, TRBD1 (6 bases). Germline V gene sequence: CDR1 SGDLS, CDR2 YYNGEE. The CDR3 has 13 amino acids. Trimming removed 0 bases from V and 7 bases from J, with 10 bases in between. CDR3 DNA sequence: TGTGCCAGCAGCGTAGGGGGGCCCAGTGAAGCTTTCTTT. This translates into CASSVGGPSEAFF. The full variable domain, completed using reference TRBV9 and TRBJ1-1, is DSGVTQTPKHLITATGQRVTLRCSPRSGDLSVYWYQQSLDQGLQFLIQYYNGEERAKGNILERFSAQQFPDLHSELNLSSLELGDSALYFCASSVGGPSEAFFGQGTRLTVV.

This chain connects TRBV5-1 to TRBJ2-5, with TRBD2 as a possible D gene (5 bases). Trimming stripped 5 bases from V and 3 bases from J, with 14 bases between. This CDR3 comprises 14 residues. Germline CDR1 reads SGHRS; CDR2 reads YFSETQ. The CDR3 here is CASSTGFPKETQYF. The CDR3 DNA reads TGCGCCAGCAGTACGGGATTTCCTAAAGAGACCCAGTACTTC.

This clonotype showed up many times. This chain joins TRBV7-9 and TRBJ2-2; D is unresolved. Looked up from germline, CDR1 is SEHNR and CDR2 is FQNEAQ (reference sequence). CDR3 size: 13 residues. Between the trimmed V and J ends, which lost 7 bases and 3 bases, there was a span of 9 bases. CDR3 sequence (DNA): TGTGCCAGCACCCCCCAAGACACCGGGGAGCTGTTTTTT. Translated, it gives CASTPQDTGELFF.

This clonotype was found many times. J is TRBJ1-5 and V is TRBV20-1, with a weak D call TRBD1 (6 bases). V was shortened by 0 bases and J by 2 bases, with 11 bases between the two germline ends. Germline-derived CDR1 and CDR2 are DFQATT and SNEGSKA (reference sequence). The CDR3 length is 15 residues. CDR3 amino acids: CSARDLQGGNQPQHF. CDR3 sequence (DNA): TGCAGTGCTAGAGATCTACAGGGTGGCAATCAGCCCCAGCATTTT.

This clonotype has more than one count but fewer than ten. The V gene is TRBV5-5, the J gene TRBJ1-5; weak D call: TRBD1 (5 bases). CDR3 length equals 16 residues. V was trimmed by 1 base and J by 0 bases, leaving 11 bases between them. Germline CDR1 reads SGHKS; CDR2 reads YYEKEE (reference sequence). Here the CDR3 reads CASSLKGDYSNQPQHF. The CDR3 DNA follows: TGTGCCAGCAGCTTGAAAGGGGACTATAGCAATCAGCCCCAGCATTTT.

This clonotype was recorded only once. A much bigger clone sits one base away, suggesting this may be a read error. The chain uses TRBV29-1 and TRBJ1-1, with a weak D call TRBD1 (5 bases). The germline CDR1 and CDR2 sequences are SQVTM and ANQGSEA. CDR3 length: 11 amino acids. Trimming removed 1 base at V and 7 bases at J, with 7 bases between. The CDR3 nucleotides are TGCAGCGTTGAAGGGGACTTTGAAGCTTTCTTT. Translating gives CSVEGDFEAFF.

This clonotype was counted many times. The CDR3 spells CAWWGETQYF. The CDR3 DNA sequence: TGTGCCTGGTGGGGAGAGACCCAGTACTTC. The chain joins TRBV30 to TRBJ2-5, with D unresolved. Per the germline V gene, CDR1 is GTSNPN and CDR2 is SVGIG (reference sequence). The CDR3 is made up of 10 amino acids. Between the trimmed V and J ends, which lost 5 bases and 4 bases, there was a span of 5 bases. The full variable domain, rest sourced from reference TRBV30 and TRBJ2-5, is SQTIHQWPATLVQPVGSPLSLECTVEGTSNPNLYWYRQAAGRGLQLLFYSVGIGQISSEVPQNLSASRPQDRQFILSSKKLLLSDSGFYLCAWWGETQYFGPGTRLLVL.

This clonotype was picked up a small number of times. The gene calls are TRBV5-4 and TRBJ2-1, with 10 positions matching TRBD2. Germline assignment: CDR1 SGHNT and CDR2 YYREEE (reference sequence). The length of the CDR3 is 13 residues. V dropped 5 bases and J dropped 8; count of bases not matched to a gene: 4. DNA of the CDR3: TGTGCCAGCAGGCTAGCGGGAGCCTATGAGCAGTTCTTC. Translation gives CASRLAGAYEQFF.

This clonotype was recorded at least ten times. V and J are TRBV29-1 and TRBJ2-2; tentative D call: TRBD1 (6 bases). From germline, CDR1 is SQVTM and CDR2 ANQGSEA. V dropped 7 bases and J dropped 8 bases, with 23 bases sitting between them. This CDR3 region has 15 residues. The CDR3 coding sequence is TGCAGCGCGGGCCCTGGACAGACCACGTTTGGGGAGCTGTTTTTT. The encoded protein is CSAGPGQTTFGELFF.

As concerns this clonotype: A much larger clone lies one base from this, so it may be a read error. No conserved phenylalanine or tryptophan is present at the end of the CDR3, so a read error is the likely explanation. J is TRBJ2-7 and V is TRBV2; D unclear. Trimming took off 5 bases at V and 6 bases at J, with 8 bases between the two ends. The CDR3 consists of 11 residues. The V gene's germline CDR1 is SNHLY and CDR2 FYNNEI. CDR3: CASSPRLEQYS. The CDR3 coding sequence is TGTGCCAGCAGTCCCAGACTCGAGCAGTACTCC.

This clonotype was picked up a small number of times. The rearrangement links TRBV20-1 to TRBJ2-7; D gene ambiguous. V dropped 5 bases and J dropped 3 bases, with 8 bases sitting between them. Germline CDR1 is DFQATT and CDR2 is SNEGSKA (reference sequence). The length of the CDR3 is 11 residues. The CDR3 spells CSAPSGYEQYF. The CDR3 region has the DNA TGCAGTGCTCCCTCGGGCTACGAGCAGTACTTC.

This clonotype was observed at least ten times. The chain uses TRBV7-2 and TRBJ1-6; D possibly corresponds to TRBD1 (6 bases). There are 14 residues in the CDR3. V shed 4 bases and J shed 5 bases, with 9 bases lying between them. Germline assignment: CDR1 SGHTA and CDR2 FQGNSA. The CDR3 loop is CASSSQGDNSPLHF. CDR3 DNA: TGTGCCAGCAGCTCACAGGGAGATAATTCACCCCTCCACTTT.

This clonotype was recorded at least ten times. The V and J genes are TRBV2 and TRBJ2-7; weak D call: TRBD1 (6 bases). V shed 6 bases and J shed 1 base, with 13 bases lying between them. Germline values: CDR1 SNHLY, CDR2 FYNNEI. This CDR3 region has 14 residues. The CDR3: CASRAGTRSYEQYF. DNA of the CDR3: TGTGCCAGCAGGGCCGGGACAAGGTCCTACGAGCAGTACTTC.

This clonotype was seen many times. The rearrangement uses TRBV11-1 and TRBJ2-1, with D possibly TRBD2 on 5 matching bases. Per germline, CDR1 SGHAT and CDR2 FQDESV (reference sequence). Trimming removed 5 bases from V and 4 bases from J, with 9 bases in between. The length of the CDR3 is 13 residues. CDR3 protein: CASSPERYNEQFF. CDR3 sequence (DNA): TGTGCCAGCAGCCCCGAGCGGTACAATGAGCAGTTCTTC.

This sequence joins TRBV12-3 or TRBV12-4 and TRBJ2-1, with D unresolved. The CDR3 has 14 amino acids. Trimming pared 1 base from V and 5 bases from J, leaving 9 bases between. The CDR3, as DNA: TGTGCCAGCAGTTTAGGGTGGCAACACAATGAGCAGTTCTTC. Protein: CASSLGWQHNEQFF.

The chain employs TRBV19 and TRBJ2-1; 12 bases are shared with TRBD2. Germline V CDR1 and CDR2: LNHDA, SQIVND (reference sequence). The CDR3 sequence is 16 residues long. V dropped 6 bases and J dropped 7; count of bases not matched to a gene: 10. CDR3 nucleotide sequence: TGTGCCAGTAGCCCCAAGGGACTAGCGGGTGAGAATGAGCAGTTCTTC. Translation: CASSPKGLAGENEQFF.

The chain uses TRBV5-4 and TRBJ2-7; 12 bases are a match to TRBD2. The CDR3 covers 16 residues. Germline assignment: CDR1 SGHNT and CDR2 YYREEE (reference sequence). The junction had 12 bases not matched to a gene; V was cut back by 4 bases and J by 7 bases. In DNA form, the CDR3 reads TGTGCCAGCAGCCCGTCGGTCCTAGCGGGAGGGGGTGAGCAGTACTTC. Amino acids: CASSPSVLAGGGEQYF.

This clonotype was detected many times. The chain has TRBV20-1 and TRBJ2-7, with 8 bases that match TRBD2. Per the germline V gene, CDR1 is DFQATT and CDR2 is SNEGSKA (reference sequence). The CDR3 sequence is 14 residues long. V dropped 3 bases and J dropped 4; count of bases not matched to a gene: 8. The CDR3 region is CSASIVASGYEQYF. The CDR3 DNA follows: TGCAGTGCTAGCATAGTGGCTAGCGGGTACGAGCAGTACTTC.

This clonotype was detected many times. For the CDR3, the DNA is TGCAGTGCTCTGACTAGCGGGAGGGGTTCCTACAATGAGCAGTTCTTC. Protein sequence: CSALTSGRGSYNEQFF. J is TRBJ2-1 and V is TRBV20-1, with 14 bases aligning to TRBD2. The CDR3 is 16 amino acids. Germline V gene lookup returns CDR1 DFQATT and CDR2 SNEGSKA (reference sequence). The junction had 4 bases not matched to a gene; V was cut back by 5 bases and J by 1 base.

This clonotype has ten or more counts. V is TRBV29-1 and J is TRBJ2-1, with D maybe TRBD1 (6 bases). Germline CDR1 SQVTM, CDR2 ANQGSEA. V was clipped by 7 bases and J by 4 bases, with 17 bases between them. There are 14 residues in the CDR3. The CDR3 is CSARAGARYNEQFF. CDR3 nucleotides: TGCAGCGCACGCGCAGGGGCGAGGTACAATGAGCAGTTCTTC.

The rearrangement uses TRBV6-1 and TRBJ2-2; D perhaps matches TRBD2 (5 bases). V dropped 1 base and J dropped 7 bases, with 16 bases sitting between them. The CDR3 loop spans 16 amino acids. The germline CDR1 and CDR2 sequences are MNHNS and SASEGT. The CDR3, as DNA: TGTGCCAGCAGTGAAGAACCCCACACCGCGGGCGGGGAGCTGTTTTTT. It is translated as CASSEEPHTAGGELFF.